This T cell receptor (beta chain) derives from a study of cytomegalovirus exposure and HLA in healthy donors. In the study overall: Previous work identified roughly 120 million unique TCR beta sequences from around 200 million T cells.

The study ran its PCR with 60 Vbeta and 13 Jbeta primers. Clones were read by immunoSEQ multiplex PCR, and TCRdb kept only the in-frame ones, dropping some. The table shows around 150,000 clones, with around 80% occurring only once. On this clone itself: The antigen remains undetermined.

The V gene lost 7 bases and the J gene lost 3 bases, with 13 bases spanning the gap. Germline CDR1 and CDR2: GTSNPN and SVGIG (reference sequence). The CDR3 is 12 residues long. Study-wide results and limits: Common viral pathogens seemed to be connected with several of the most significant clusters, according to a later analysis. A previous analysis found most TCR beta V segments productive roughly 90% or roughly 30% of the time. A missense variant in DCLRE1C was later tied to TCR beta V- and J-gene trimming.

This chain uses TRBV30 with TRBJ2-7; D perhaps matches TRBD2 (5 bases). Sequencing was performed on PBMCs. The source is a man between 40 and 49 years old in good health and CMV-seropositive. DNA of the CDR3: TGTGCCTATCTGGTCGGGGACTACGAGCAGTACTTC. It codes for CAYLVGDYEQYF. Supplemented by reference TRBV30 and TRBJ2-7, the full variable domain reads SQTIHQWPATLVQPVGSPLSLECTVEGTSNPNLYWYRQAAGRGLQLLFYSVGIGQISSEVPQNLSASRPQDRQFILSSKKLLLSDSGFYLCAYLVGDYEQYFGPGTRLTVT.